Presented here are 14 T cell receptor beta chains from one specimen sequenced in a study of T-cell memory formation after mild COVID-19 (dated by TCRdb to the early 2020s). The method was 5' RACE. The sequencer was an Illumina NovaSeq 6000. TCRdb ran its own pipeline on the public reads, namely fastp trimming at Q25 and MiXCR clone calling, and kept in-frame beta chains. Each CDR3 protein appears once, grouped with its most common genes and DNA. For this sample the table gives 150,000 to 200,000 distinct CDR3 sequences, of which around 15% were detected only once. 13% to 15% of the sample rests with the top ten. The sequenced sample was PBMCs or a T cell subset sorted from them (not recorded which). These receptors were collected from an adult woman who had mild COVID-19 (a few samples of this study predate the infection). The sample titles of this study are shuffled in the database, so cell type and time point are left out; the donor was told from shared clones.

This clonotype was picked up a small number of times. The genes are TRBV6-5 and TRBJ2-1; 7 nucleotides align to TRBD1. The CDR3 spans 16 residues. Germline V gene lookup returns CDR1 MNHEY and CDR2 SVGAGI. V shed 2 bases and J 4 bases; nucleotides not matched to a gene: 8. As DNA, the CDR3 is TGTGCCAGCAGTTACCCAGGACCGGGACAGTACAATGAGCAGTTCTTC. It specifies CASSYPGPGQYNEQFF.

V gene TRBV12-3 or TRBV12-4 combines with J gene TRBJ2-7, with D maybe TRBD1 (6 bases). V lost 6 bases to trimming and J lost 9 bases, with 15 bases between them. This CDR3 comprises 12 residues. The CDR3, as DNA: TGTGCCAGCAGCCTGCAGCAGGACAGGCAGTACTTC. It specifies CASSLQQDRQYF.

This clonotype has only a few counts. The chain's CDR3 is CASSFIGENTEAFF. The CDR3 bases are TGCGCCAGCAGCTTTATAGGTGAAAACACTGAAGCTTTCTTT. V and J are TRBV5-1 and TRBJ1-1; the D is unclear. V was trimmed by 2 bases and J by 2 bases, leaving 10 bases between them. The length of the CDR3 is 14 residues. Germline CDR1 and CDR2: SGHRS and YFSETQ.

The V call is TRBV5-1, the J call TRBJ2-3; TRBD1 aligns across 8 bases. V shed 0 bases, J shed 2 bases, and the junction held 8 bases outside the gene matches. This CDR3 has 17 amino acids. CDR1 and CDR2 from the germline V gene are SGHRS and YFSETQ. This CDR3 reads CASSLVYPGQDTDTQYF. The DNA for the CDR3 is TGCGCCAGCAGCTTGGTTTATCCGGGACAGGACACAGATACGCAGTATTTT.

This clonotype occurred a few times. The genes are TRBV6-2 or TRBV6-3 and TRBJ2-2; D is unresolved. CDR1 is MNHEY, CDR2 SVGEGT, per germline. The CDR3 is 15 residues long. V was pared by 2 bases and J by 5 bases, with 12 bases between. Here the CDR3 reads CASSYPYLPTGELFF. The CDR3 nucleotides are TGTGCCAGCAGTTACCCCTACTTACCAACCGGGGAGCTGTTTTTT.

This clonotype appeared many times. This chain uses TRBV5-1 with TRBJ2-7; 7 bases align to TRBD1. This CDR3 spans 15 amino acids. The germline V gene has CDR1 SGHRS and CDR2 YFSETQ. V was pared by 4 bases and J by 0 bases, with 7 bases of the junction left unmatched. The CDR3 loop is CASSIEWDSSYEQYF. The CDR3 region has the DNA TGCGCCAGCAGCATCGAATGGGACAGCTCCTACGAGCAGTACTTC.

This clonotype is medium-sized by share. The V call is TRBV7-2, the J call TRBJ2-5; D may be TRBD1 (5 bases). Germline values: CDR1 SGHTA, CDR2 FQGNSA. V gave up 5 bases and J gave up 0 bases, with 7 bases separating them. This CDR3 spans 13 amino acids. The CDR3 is CASSPGYQETQYF. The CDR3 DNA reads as TGTGCCAGCAGCCCAGGGTACCAAGAGACCCAGTACTTC.

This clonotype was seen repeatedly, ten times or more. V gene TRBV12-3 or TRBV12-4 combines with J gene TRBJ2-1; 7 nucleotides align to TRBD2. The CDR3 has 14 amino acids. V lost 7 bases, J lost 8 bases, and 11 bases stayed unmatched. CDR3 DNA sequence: TGTGCCAGCACCCACCCGGGACTAAGCCATGAGCAGTTCTTC. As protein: CASTHPGLSHEQFF.

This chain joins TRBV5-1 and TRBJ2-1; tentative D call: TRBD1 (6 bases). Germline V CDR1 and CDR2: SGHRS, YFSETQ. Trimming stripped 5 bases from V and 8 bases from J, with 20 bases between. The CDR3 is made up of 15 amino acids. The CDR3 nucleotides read TGCGCCAGCAGATCAGGCACAGGGATGGGCGATGAGCAGTTCTTC. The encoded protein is CASRSGTGMGDEQFF.

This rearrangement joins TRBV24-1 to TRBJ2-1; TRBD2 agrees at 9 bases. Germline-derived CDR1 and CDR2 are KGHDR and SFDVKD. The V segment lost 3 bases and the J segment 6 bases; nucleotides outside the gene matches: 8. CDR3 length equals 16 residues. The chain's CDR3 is CATSDRASTSGNEQFF. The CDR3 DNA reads TGTGCCACCAGTGATCGGGCATCGACTAGCGGCAATGAGCAGTTCTTC.

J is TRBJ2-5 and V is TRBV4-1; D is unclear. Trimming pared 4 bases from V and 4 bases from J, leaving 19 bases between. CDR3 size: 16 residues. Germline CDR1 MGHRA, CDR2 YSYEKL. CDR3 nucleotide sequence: TGCGCCAGCAGCCGACGAAGCACGGCCGACCGAGAGACCCAGTACTTC. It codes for CASSRRSTADRETQYF.

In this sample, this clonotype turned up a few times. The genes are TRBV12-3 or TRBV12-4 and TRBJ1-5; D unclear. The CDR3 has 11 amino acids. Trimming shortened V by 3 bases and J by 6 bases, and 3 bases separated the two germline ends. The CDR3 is CASSFGQPQHF. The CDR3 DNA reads TGTGCCAGCAGTTTTGGTCAGCCCCAGCATTTT.

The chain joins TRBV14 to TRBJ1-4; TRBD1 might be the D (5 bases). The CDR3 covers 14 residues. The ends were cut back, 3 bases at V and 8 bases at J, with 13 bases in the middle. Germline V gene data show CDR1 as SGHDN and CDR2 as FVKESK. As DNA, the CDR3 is TGTGCCAGCAGCCAGGACACAAACAGGGAAAAACTGTTTTTT. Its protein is CASSQDTNREKLFF.

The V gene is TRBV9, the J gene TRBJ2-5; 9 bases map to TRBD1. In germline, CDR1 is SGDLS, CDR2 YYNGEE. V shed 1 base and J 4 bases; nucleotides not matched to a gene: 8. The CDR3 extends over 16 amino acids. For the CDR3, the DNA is TGTGCCAGCAGCGTACCCACAGGGGGCTCGTCAGAGACCCAGTACTTC. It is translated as CASSVPTGGSSETQYF.